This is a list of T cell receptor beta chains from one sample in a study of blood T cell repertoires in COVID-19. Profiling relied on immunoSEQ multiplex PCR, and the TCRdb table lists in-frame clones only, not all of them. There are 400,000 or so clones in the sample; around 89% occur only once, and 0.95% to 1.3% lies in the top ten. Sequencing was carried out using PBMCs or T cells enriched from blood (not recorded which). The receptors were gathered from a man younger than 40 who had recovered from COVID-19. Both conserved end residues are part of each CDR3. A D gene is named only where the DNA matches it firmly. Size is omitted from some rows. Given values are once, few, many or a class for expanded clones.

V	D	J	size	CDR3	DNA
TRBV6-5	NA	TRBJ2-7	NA	CASSYPGAKEEQYF	TGTGCCAGCAGTTACCCGGGAGCGAAGGAGGAGCAGTACTTC
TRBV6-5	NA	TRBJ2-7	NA	CASTTRRGYEQYF	TGTGCCAGCACCACCCGTAGGGGCTACGAGCAGTACTTC
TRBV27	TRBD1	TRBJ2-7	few	CASSYDRGHEQYF	TGTGCCAGCAGTTACGACAGGGGACACGAGCAGTACTTC
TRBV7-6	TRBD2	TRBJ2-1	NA	CASSPIAGGSYNEQFF	TGTGCCAGCAGCCCTATAGCGGGAGGGTCCTACAATGAGCAGTTCTTC
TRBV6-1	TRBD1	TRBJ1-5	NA	CASSDRDRGYQPQHF	TGTGCCAGCAGTGACCGGGACAGGGGGTATCAGCCCCAGCATTTT
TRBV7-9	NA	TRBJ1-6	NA	CASSGTGGGNSPLHF	TGTGCCAGCAGCGGAACGGGGGGGGGAAATTCACCCCTCCACTTT
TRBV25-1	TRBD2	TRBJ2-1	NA	CASSDFSGIRAYNEQFF	TGTGCCAGCAGTGACTTTAGCGGGATACGAGCCTACAATGAGCAGTTCTTC
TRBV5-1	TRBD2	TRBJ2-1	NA	CASSLAGGGGSSYNEQFF	TGCGCCAGCAGCTTGGCGGGGGGCGGGGGGTCCTCCTACAATGAGCAGTTCTTC
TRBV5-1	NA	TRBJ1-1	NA	CASSLAHSVVGTEAFF	TGCGCCAGCAGCTTGGCCCATTCCGTTGTCGGCACTGAAGCTTTCTTT
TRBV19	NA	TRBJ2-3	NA	CASKDNLGAPDTQYF	TGTGCCAGTAAAGATAATTTGGGGGCCCCCGATACGCAGTATTTT
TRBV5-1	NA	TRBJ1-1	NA	CASRFHTTNTEAFF	TGCGCCAGCAGGTTCCACACAACGAACACTGAAGCTTTCTTT
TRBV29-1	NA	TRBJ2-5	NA	CSVGRPTQETQYF	TGCAGCGTTGGTAGACCGACACAAGAGACCCAGTACTTC
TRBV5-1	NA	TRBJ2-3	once	CASSLDVGGGDTQYF	TGCGCCAGCAGCTTGGACGTGGGAGGGGGAGATACGCAGTATTTT
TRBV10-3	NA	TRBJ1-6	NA	CAARDITDSPLHF	TGTGCCGCCAGGGACATAACGGATTCACCCCTCCACTTT
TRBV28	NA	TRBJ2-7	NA	CASSLAGSGVYEQYF	TGTGCCAGCAGTTTGGCAGGGTCAGGCGTCTACGAGCAGTACTTC
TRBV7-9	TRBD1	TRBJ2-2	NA	CASSLSDGTGRTGELFF	TGTGCCAGCAGCTTATCCGACGGGACAGGGAGGACCGGGGAGCTGTTTTTT
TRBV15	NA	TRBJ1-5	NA	CATSRDKHNQPQHF	TGTGCCACCAGCAGGGACAAGCACAATCAGCCCCAGCATTTT
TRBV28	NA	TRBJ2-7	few	CASRQVEGTSHEQYF	TGTGCCAGCAGACAGGTGGAGGGGACCTCCCACGAGCAGTACTTC
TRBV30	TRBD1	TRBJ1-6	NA	CAWSVRWGTGDSPLHF	TGTGCCTGGAGTGTACGCTGGGGGACAGGGGATTCACCCCTCCACTTT
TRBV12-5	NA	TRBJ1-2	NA	CASGPAPPGNGYTF	TGTGCTAGTGGTCCCGCCCCTCCGGGGAATGGCTACACCTTC
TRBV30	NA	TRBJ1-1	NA	CAWSFWTSNTEAFF	TGTGCCTGGAGCTTTTGGACATCGAACACTGAAGCTTTCTTT
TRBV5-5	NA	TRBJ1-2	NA	CASSAGTNYGYTF	TGTGCCAGCAGCGCGGGGACGAACTATGGCTACACCTTC
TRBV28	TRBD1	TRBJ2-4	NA	CASSLPGQGVNIQYF	TGTGCCAGCAGTTTACCGGGACAGGGGGTTAACATTCAGTACTTC
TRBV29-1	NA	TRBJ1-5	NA	CSAGLNNQPQHF	TGCAGTGCGGGACTGAACAATCAGCCCCAGCATTTT
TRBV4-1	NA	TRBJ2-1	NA	CASSQGLGYEQFF	TGCGCCAGCAGCCAAGGACTAGGATATGAGCAGTTCTTC
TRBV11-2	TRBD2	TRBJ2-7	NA	CASSLGSGRAGDEQYF	TGTGCCAGCAGCTTAGGTAGCGGGAGGGCCGGGGACGAGCAGTACTTC
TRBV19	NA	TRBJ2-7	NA	CASSIGINREQYF	TGTGCCAGTAGTATCGGGATAAACCGCGAGCAGTACTTC
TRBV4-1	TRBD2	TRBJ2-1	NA	CASSTSSASGSTNEQFF	TGCGCCAGCAGCACCTCTTCCGCTAGCGGGAGTACCAATGAGCAGTTCTTC
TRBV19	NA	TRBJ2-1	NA	CASSIGSYNEQFF	TGTGCCAGTAGTATAGGTAGTTACAATGAGCAGTTCTTC
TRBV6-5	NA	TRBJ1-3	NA	CASRARDNLGNTIYF	TGTGCCAGCAGAGCCCGGGACAACCTTGGAAACACCATATATTTT
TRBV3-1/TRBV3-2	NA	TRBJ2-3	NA	CASSQDPIGSRDTQYF	TGTGCCAGCAGCCAAGATCCAATCGGGAGTAGAGATACGCAGTATTTT
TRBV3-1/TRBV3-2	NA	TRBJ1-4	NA	CASSQDPGRVHEKLFF	TGTGCCAGCAGCCAAGATCCCGGGAGGGTGCATGAAAAACTGTTTTTT
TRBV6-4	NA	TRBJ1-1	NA	CASRPSSANTEAFF	TGTGCCAGCAGACCGTCAAGCGCGAACACTGAAGCTTTCTTT